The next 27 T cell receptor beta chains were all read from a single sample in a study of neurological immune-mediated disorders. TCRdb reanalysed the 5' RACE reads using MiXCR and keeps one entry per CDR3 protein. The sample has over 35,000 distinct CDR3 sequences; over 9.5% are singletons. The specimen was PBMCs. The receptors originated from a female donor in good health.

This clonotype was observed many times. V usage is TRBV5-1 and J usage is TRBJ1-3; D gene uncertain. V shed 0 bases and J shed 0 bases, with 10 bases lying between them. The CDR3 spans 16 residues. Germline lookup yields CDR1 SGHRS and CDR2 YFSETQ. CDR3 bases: TGCGCCAGCAGCTTGGGGGCAGTAAACTCTGGAAACACCATATATTTT. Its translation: CASSLGAVNSGNTIYF. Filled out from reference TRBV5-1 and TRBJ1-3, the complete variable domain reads KAGVTQTPRYLIKTRGQQVTLSCSPISGHRSVSWYQQTPGQGLQFLFEYFSETQRNKGNFPGRFSGRQFSNSRSEMNVSTLELGDSALYLCASSLGAVNSGNTIYFGEGSWLTVV.

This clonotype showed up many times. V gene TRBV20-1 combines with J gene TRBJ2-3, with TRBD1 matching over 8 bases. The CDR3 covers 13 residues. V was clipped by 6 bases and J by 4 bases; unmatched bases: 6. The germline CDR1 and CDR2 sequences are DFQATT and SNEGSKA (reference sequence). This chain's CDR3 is CSADPGGADTQYF. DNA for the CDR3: TGCAGTGCGGACCCAGGGGGCGCAGATACGCAGTATTTT.

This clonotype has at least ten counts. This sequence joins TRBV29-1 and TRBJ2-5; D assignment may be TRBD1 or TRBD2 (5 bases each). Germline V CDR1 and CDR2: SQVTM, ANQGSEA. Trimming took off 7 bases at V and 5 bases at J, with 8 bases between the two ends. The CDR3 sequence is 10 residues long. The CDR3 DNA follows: TGCAGCGCCGGGACGGAGACCCAGTACTTC. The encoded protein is CSAGTETQYF.

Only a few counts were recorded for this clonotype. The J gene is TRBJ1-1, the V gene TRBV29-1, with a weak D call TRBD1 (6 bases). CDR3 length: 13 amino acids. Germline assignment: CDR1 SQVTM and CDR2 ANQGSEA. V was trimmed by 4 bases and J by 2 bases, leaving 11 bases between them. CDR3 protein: CSVVRGGNTEAFF. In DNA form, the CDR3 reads TGCAGCGTTGTCAGGGGAGGAAACACTGAAGCTTTCTTT.

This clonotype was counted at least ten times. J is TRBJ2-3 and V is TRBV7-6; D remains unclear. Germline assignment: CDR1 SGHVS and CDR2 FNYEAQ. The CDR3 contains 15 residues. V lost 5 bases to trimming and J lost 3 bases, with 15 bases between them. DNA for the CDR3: TGTGCCAGCAGCCCCACCTTACAGTTAACAGATACGCAGTATTTT. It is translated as CASSPTLQLTDTQYF.

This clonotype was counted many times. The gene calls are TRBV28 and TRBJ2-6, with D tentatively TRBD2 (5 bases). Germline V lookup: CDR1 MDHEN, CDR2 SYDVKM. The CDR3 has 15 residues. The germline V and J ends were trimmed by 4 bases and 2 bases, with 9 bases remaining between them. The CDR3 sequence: CASSSPGAGANVLTF. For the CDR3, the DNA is TGTGCCAGCAGTTCCCCCGGGGCTGGGGCCAACGTCCTGACTTTC. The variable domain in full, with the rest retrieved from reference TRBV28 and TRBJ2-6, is DVKVTQSSRYLVKRTGEKVFLECVQDMDHENMFWYRQDPGLGLRLIYFSYDVKMKEKGDIPEGYSVSREKKERFSLILESASTNQTSMYLCASSSPGAGANVLTFGAGSRLTVL.

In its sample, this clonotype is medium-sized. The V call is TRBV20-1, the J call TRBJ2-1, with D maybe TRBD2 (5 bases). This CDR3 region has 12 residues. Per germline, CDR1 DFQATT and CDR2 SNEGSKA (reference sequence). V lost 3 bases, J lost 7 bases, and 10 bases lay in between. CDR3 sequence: CSASGKPNEQFF. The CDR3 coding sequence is TGCAGTGCTAGCGGGAAGCCGAATGAGCAGTTCTTC.

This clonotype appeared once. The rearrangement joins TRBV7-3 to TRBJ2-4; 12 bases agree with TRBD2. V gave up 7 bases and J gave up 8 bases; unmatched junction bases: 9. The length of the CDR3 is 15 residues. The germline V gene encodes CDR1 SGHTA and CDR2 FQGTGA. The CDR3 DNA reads TGTGCCAGCATCCTAGCGGGAGGGCCCCGATACATTCAGTACTTC. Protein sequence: CASILAGGPRYIQYF.

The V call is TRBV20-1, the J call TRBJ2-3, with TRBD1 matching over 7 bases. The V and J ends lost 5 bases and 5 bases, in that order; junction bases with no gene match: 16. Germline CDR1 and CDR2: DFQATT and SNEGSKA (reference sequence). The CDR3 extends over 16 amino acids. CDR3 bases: TGCAGTGCTCCCACCCCGGTTGGGACAGCTAAAGATACGCAGTATTTT. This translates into CSAPTPVGTAKDTQYF.

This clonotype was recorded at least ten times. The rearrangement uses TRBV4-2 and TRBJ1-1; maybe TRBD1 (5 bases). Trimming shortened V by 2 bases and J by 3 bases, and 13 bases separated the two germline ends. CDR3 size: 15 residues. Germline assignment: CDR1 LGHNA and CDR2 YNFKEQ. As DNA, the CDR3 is TGTGCCAGCAGCCAAACAGGATTGGGGGACACTGAAGCTTTCTTT. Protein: CASSQTGLGDTEAFF.

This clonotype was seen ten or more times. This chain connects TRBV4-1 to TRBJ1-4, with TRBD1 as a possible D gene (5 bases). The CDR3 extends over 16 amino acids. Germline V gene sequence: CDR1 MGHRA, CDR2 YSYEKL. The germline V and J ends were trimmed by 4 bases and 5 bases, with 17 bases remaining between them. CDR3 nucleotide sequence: TGCGCCAGCAGCCCCGGGACGGCAGGGCCGAATGAAAAACTGTTTTTT. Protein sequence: CASSPGTAGPNEKLFF.

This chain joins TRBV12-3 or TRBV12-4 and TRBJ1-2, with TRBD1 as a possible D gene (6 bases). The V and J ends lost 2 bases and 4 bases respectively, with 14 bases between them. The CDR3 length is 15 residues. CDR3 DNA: TGTGCCAGCAGTTTAAGGGGGATGACCCTCTATGGCTACACCTTC. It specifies CASSLRGMTLYGYTF.

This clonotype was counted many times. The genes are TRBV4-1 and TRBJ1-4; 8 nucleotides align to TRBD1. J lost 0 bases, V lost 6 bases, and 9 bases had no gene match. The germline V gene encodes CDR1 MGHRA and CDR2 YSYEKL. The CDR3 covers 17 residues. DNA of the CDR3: TGCGCCAGCAGGCACGCAGGGGGCCTTGCAACTAATGAAAAACTGTTTTTT. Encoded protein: CASRHAGGLATNEKLFF.

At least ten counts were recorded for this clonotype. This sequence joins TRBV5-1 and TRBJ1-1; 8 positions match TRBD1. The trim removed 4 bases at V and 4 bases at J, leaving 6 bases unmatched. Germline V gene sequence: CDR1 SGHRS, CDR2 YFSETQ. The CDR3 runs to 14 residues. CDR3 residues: CASSPTGGSTEAFF. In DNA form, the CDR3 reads TGCGCCAGCAGCCCAACAGGGGGTAGCACTGAAGCTTTCTTT.

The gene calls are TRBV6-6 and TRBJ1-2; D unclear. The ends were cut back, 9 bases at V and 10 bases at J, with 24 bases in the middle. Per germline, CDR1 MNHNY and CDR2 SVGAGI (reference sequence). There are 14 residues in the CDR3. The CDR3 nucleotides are TGTGCCAGATATTCCGAGGGAAGGGATATGGTCTACACCTTC. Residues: CARYSEGRDMVYTF.

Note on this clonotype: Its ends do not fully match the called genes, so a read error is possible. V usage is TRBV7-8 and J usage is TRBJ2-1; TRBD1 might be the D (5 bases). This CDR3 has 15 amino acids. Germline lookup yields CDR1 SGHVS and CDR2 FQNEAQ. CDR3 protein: CASSLDRTPYNEQFF. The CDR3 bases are TGTGCCAGCAGCTTAGACAGGACCCCCTACAATGAGCAATTCTTC.

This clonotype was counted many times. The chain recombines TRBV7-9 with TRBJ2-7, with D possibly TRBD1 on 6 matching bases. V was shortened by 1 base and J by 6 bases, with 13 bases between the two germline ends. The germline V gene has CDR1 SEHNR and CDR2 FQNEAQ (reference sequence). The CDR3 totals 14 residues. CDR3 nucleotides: TGTGCCAGCAGCTTAGGACCAGGGGCGAGCGAGCAGTACTTC. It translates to CASSLGPGASEQYF.

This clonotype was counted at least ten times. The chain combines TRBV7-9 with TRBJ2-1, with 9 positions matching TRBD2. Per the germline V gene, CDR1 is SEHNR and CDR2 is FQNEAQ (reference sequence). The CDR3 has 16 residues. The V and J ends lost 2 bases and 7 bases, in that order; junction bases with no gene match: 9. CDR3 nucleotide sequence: TGTGCCAGCAGCTTATCGGCGGGGGGGCAGGATAATGAGCAGTTCTTC. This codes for CASSLSAGGQDNEQFF.

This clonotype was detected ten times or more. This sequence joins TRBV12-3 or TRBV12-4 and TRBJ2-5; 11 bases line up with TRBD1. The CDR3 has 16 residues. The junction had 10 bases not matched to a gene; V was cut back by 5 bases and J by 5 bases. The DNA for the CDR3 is TGTGCCAGCAGTCCTGGACAGGGGGCGCATGGGGAGACCCAGTACTTC. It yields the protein CASSPGQGAHGETQYF.

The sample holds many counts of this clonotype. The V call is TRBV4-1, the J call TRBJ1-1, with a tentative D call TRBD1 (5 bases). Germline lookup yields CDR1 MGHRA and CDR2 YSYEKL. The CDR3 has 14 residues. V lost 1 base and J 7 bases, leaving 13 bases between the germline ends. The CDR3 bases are TGCGCCAGCAGCCAAGTTTATCGGGACCTTGAAGCTTTCTTT. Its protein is CASSQVYRDLEAFF.

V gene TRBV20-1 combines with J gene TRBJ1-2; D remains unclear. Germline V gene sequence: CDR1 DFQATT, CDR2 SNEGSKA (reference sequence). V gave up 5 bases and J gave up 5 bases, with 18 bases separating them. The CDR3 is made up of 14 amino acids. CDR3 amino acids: CSAPKGNSAYGYTF. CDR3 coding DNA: TGCAGTGCTCCTAAGGGCAACTCGGCTTATGGCTACACCTTC.

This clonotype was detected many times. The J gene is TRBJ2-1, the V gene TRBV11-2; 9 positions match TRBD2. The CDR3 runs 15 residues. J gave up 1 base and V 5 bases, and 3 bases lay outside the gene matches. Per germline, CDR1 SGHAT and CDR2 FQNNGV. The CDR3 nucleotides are TGTGCCAGCAGCACCAGCGGGGGGTCCTACAATGAGCAGTTCTTC. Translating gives CASSTSGGSYNEQFF.

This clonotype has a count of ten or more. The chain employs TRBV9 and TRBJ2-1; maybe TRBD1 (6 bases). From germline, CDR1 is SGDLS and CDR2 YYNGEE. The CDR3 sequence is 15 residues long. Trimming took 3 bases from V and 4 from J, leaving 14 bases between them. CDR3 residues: CASSAEDRTYNEQFF. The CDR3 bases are TGTGCCAGCAGCGCCGAAGACAGGACTTACAATGAGCAGTTCTTC.

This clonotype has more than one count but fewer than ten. The CDR3 DNA follows: TGTGCCAGCACCCGAGAGTGGGCAGACTATGGCTACACCTTC. This sequence encodes CASTREWADYGYTF. This chain connects TRBV2 to TRBJ1-2; no clear D. Per the germline V gene, CDR1 is SNHLY and CDR2 is FYNNEI. The ends were cut back, 7 bases at V and 3 bases at J, with 15 bases in the middle. The CDR3 has 14 amino acids.

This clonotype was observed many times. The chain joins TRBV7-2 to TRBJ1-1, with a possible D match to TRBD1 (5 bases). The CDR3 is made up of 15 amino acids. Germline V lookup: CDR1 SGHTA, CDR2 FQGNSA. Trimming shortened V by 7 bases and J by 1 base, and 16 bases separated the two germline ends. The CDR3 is CASIKNMGGNTEAFF. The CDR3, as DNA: TGTGCCAGCATCAAAAATATGGGGGGGAACACTGAAGCTTTCTTT.

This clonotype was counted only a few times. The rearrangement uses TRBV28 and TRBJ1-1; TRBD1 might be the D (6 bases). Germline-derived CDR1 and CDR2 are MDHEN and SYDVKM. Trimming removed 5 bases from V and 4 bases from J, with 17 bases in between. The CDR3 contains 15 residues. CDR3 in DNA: TGTGCCAGCAGTCAGACAGGACGGGGCGGCACTGAAGCTTTCTTT. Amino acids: CASSQTGRGGTEAFF.

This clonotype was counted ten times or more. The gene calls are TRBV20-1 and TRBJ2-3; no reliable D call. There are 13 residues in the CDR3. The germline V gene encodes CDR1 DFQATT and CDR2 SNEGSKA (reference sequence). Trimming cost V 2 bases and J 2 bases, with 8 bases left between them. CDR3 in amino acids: CSARNGYTDTQYF. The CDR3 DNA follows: TGCAGTGCTAGAAACGGCTACACAGATACGCAGTATTTT.